This T cell receptor beta chain comes out of a study of blood T cell repertoires in COVID-19. Study context: Sample material is recorded as cDNA or gDNA derived from T cells, B-cell-depleted T cells, or PBMCs.

This CDR3 is 15 amino acids long. CDR1 is LGHDT and CDR2 is YNNKEL in the germline V gene (reference sequence). V was shortened by 3 bases and J by 10 bases, with 16 bases between the two germline ends. This clone was seen only once. In the original analysis: Quantification of nucleated cells was approximated via reference gene primer amplification. Here immunoSEQ multiplex PCR was the method, and the copy in TCRdb shows in-frame clones only, minus some. The V and J calls and clone size were taken over from that table, and D and trimming were inferred from the DNA. This table has some 73,000 clones, roughly four fifths appearing once.

The sample was peripheral blood. J is TRBJ1-6 and V is TRBV3-1 (or the pseudogene TRBV3-2); D unresolved. The TCR was taken from a woman aged 60-75 years with acute or convalescent COVID-19. CDR3 region: CASSHREGWRSPLHF. CDR3 bases: TGTGCCAGCAGCCATCGGGAGGGTTGGCGGTCACCCCTCCACTTT.